This entry lists 14 T cell receptor beta chains sequenced from one sample in a study of graft-versus-host responses after intestinal transplantation. Their cognate antigens are unknown. TCRdb's copy holds only in-frame clones and misses some; the assay was immunoSEQ multiplex PCR. The sample shows 75,000 to 95,000 clones, more than 85% of them seen only once. The sample here was unstimulated CD8+ T cells sorted from spleen or lymph node cells, taken before intestinal transplant. These receptors were obtained from a human donor who received an intestinal transplant.

The chain couples TRBV4-3 to TRBJ2-1; 7 bases fit TRBD2. Trimming removed 1 base from V and 7 bases from J; junction bases left unmatched: 7. The CDR3 spans 15 residues. Germline V gene data show CDR1 as LGHNA and CDR2 as YSLEER. The CDR3 bases are TGCGCCAGCAGCCAAGGGGGGGAGGGGCTGAATGAGCAGTTCTTC. Translated: CASSQGGEGLNEQFF.

This chain uses TRBV7-8 with TRBJ2-3; 7 nucleotides agree with TRBD2. Germline V gene lookup returns CDR1 SGHVS and CDR2 FQNEAQ. The CDR3 extends over 22 amino acids. Trimming cost V 2 bases and J 3 bases; bases outside gene matches: 26. The CDR3 DNA reads as TGTGCCAGCAGCTTAACCGTCCCGGGACTAAATTACAATGGGATCGGGACAGATACGCAGTATTTT. Protein sequence: CASSLTVPGLNYNGIGTDTQYF. The variable domain in full, with the rest retrieved from reference TRBV7-8 and TRBJ2-3, is GAGVSQSPRYKVAKRGQDVALRCDPISGHVSLFWYQQALGQGPEFLTYFQNEAQLDKSGLPSDRFFAERPEGSVSTLKIQRTQQEDSAVYLCASSLTVPGLNYNGIGTDTQYFGPGTRLTVL.

This chain connects TRBV5-4 to TRBJ1-1; TRBD1 agrees at 8 bases. Germline values: CDR1 SGHNT, CDR2 YYREEE (reference sequence). The CDR3 consists of 14 residues. The V gene end was trimmed by 3 bases and the J gene end by 3 bases; junction bases not matched to a gene: 4. CDR3 region: CASSSDREDTEAFF. The CDR3 nucleotides are TGTGCCAGCAGCTCGGACAGGGAGGACACTGAAGCTTTCTTT.

This chain links TRBV27 with TRBJ2-1, with a weak D call TRBD2 (6 bases). The V end was cut by 2 bases, the J end by 12 bases, with 17 bases between. The CDR3 consists of 14 residues. Looked up from germline, CDR1 is MNHEY and CDR2 is SMNVEV (reference sequence). This chain's CDR3 is CASSLKGPGARQFF. DNA of the CDR3: TGTGCCAGCAGTTTAAAAGGGCCGGGAGCCCGGCAGTTCTTC.

This chain joins TRBV7-8 and TRBJ2-2; possible D gene TRBD2, 7 bases. Germline assignment: CDR1 SGHVS and CDR2 FQNEAQ. The V gene lost 6 bases and the J gene lost 6 bases, with 14 bases spanning the gap. The CDR3 consists of 14 residues. The CDR3 DNA sequence: TGTGCCAGCAGTGGGGGGGGCCATGCCGGGGAGCTGTTTTTT. It is translated as CASSGGGHAGELFF.

The chain carries TRBV10-2 and TRBJ1-6; D may be TRBD1 (5 bases). The V and J ends lost 2 bases and 0 bases respectively, with 11 bases between them. CDR3 length equals 17 residues. CDR1 WSHSY and CDR2 SAAADI come from the germline V gene. The CDR3 DNA sequence: TGCGCCAGCAGTGAGGGACAAGGGGACTCCTATAATTCACCCCTCCACTTT. Amino acid sequence: CASSEGQGDSYNSPLHF.

Concerning this clone itself: At one boundary the junction diverges from the germline segment, which might be a read error. The chain employs TRBV7-2 and TRBJ2-7, with a tentative D call TRBD1 (5 bases). The CDR3 runs to 13 residues. The germline V gene has CDR1 SGHTA and CDR2 FQGNSA. CDR3 nucleotide sequence: TGTGTCAGCAGCTTTGGACAAGCCTACGAGCAGTACTTC. It translates to CVSSFGQAYEQYF. Complete variable domain (other parts from reference TRBV7-2 and TRBJ2-7): GAGVSQSPSNKVTEKGKDVELRCDPISGHTALYWYRQSLGQGLEFLIYFQGNSAPDKSGLPSDRFSAERTGGSVSTLTIQRTQQEDSAVYLCVSSFGQAYEQYFGPGTRLTVT.

This rearrangement joins TRBV4-1 to TRBJ1-1; D is perhaps TRBD1 (6 bases). Trimming pared 0 bases from V and 4 bases from J, leaving 6 bases between. The CDR3 covers 13 residues. Germline lookup yields CDR1 MGHRA and CDR2 YSYEKL. CDR3 residues: CASSQDRGTEAFF. CDR3 bases: TGCGCCAGCAGCCAAGACAGGGGCACTGAAGCTTTCTTT.

The DNA for the CDR3 is TGTGCCAGCAGTCTCACCTTCCCGGGACAGATTAATGAAAAACTGTTTTTT. As protein: CASSLTFPGQINEKLFF. The J gene is TRBJ1-4, the V gene TRBV27; 7 nucleotides align to TRBD1. Per germline, CDR1 MNHEY and CDR2 SMNVEV (reference sequence). This CDR3 comprises 17 residues. V dropped 5 bases and J dropped 4; count of bases not matched to a gene: 13.

The chain uses TRBV4-1 and TRBJ2-5; 7 bases fit TRBD2. The CDR3 is 16 amino acids. V lost 0 bases to trimming and J lost 5 bases; unmatched junction nucleotides: 9. Germline V gene data show CDR1 as MGHRA and CDR2 as YSYEKL. The CDR3 region is CASSQEKAGLAETQYF. The CDR3 nucleotides are TGCGCCAGCAGCCAAGAGAAAGCGGGGCTCGCGGAGACCCAGTACTTC.

The J gene is TRBJ1-2, the V gene TRBV12-5, with 7 bases that match TRBD1. After removal of 5 bases from V and 0 bases from J, the junction contained 15 bases not matched to a gene. CDR3 length equals 18 residues. Germline CDR1 is LGHNT and CDR2 is FRNRAP. CDR3 residues: CASGPSKLRDSTNYGYTF. The CDR3, as DNA: TGTGCTAGTGGTCCATCGAAACTCCGGGACAGCACTAACTATGGCTACACCTTC.

The rearrangement joins TRBV25-1 to TRBJ2-1; D might be TRBD2 (6 bases). Germline V gene sequence: CDR1 MGHDK, CDR2 SYGVNS. The length of the CDR3 is 14 residues. Trimming left V 8 bases short and J 7 bases short, with 18 bases between. In nucleotides, the CDR3 is TGTGCCAGCGAGGAGTGGGGGGAGAGTAATGAGCAGTTCTTC. Amino acid sequence: CASEEWGESNEQFF.

DNA for the CDR3: TGTGCCAGCAGCCCGCACTCAGGGGCGGCTAACTATGGCTACACCTTC. Amino acids: CASSPHSGAANYGYTF. The chain has TRBV5-6 and TRBJ1-2; tentatively, D is TRBD1 (6 bases). Germline CDR1 reads SGHDT; CDR2 reads YYEEEE. The CDR3 contains 16 residues. The germline V and J ends were trimmed by 4 bases and 0 bases, with 16 bases remaining between them.

The chain is built from TRBV2 and TRBJ2-7; tentatively, D is TRBD1 (6 bases). V was clipped by 3 bases and J by 6 bases, with 21 bases between them. CDR1 and CDR2 (germline): SNHLY, FYNNEI. The CDR3 totals 16 residues. The CDR3 reads CASSDPCNEGVCEQYF. The CDR3 nucleotides read TGTGCCAGCAGTGATCCTTGCAATGAGGGGGTTTGCGAGCAGTACTTC.